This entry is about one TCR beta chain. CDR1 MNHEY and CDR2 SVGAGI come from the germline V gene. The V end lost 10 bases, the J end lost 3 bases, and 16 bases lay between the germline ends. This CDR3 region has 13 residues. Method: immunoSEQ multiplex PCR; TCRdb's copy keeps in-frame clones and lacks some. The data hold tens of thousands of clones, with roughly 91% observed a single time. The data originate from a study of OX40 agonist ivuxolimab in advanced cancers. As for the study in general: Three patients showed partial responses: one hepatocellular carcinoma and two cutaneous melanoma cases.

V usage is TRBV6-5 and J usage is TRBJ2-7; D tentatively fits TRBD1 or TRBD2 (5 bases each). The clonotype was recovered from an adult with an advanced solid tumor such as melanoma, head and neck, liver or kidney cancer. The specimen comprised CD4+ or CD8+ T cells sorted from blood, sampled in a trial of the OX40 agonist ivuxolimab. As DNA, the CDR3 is TGTGCCACTCGACTTGGGGGTTTCTACGAGCAGTACTTC. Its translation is CATRLGGFYEQYF.